This T cell receptor beta chain was documented in a study of cytomegalovirus exposure and HLA in healthy donors (dated by TCRdb to 2016 to 2017). Notes on the research overall: An earlier analysis of approximately 640 of the donors reported approximately 300 Gb of sequence data and 117 million unique TCR beta sequences from 150 million to 200 million T cells. An early release that covered 640 HLA-typed donors contained about 300 gigabases of sequencing data and 65 million to 100 million unique TCR sequences. The genetic ancestry cluster associated with self-reported Caucasian donors included over 65% of the roughly 360 genotyped donors. The study aimed to test whether cataloging public T cell receptors could reveal signatures of past pathogen exposure. Using immunosequencing, the study profiled T cell repertoires from 640 or so subjects and related those repertoires to cytomegalovirus serostatus. Along with the roughly 670-subject first cohort, a separate validation cohort of over 90 different subjects was used. High-throughput TCR immunosequencing, statistical association of individual TCRs with disease status, and machine learning were combined to predict cytomegalovirus infection status. In a later analysis, previously published TCR beta repertoires from 666 donors were re-analyzed and high-resolution HLA genotyping was added so that TCR occurrence patterns could be studied. Rather than using new phenotypic data, the later analysis identified candidate immune exposures from TCR beta sequences and from how often those sequences occurred across donors. In an earlier analysis of several hundred of the donors, high-throughput TCR beta sequencing was used to judge whether each TCR beta V gene segment behaved as functional or pseudogenic. Donor age, sex, ethnicity and CMV serostatus were compiled together with the repertoire data. A later genetic analysis used genome-wide SNP genotypes for about three fifths of the 666 donors, treating that subset as a discovery cohort. All discovery cohort repertoires had been generated using a single sequencing platform. HLA typing covered class I and class II loci at four-digit resolution. Typing coverage differed by locus: A, B, C, DRB1 and DQB1 were typed in roughly 620-630 donors, DQA1 in 500 to 550, DPA1 in around 610, and DPB1 in 472. Roughly 5 DR-DQ haplotypes were handled as single units for association and clustering, since linkage in the cohort was strong. Across 398 genotyped donors of the cohort, an average of about 200,000 unique TCR beta nucleotide sequences per donor were sequenced, and roughly 17% of those sequences were non-productive.

Library construction relied on the immunoSEQ multiplex PCR assay. A mixture of 60 forward primers for TCR Vbeta segments and 13 reverse primers for TCR Jbeta segments was used in the multiplex PCR. Amplification of the CDR3 region of rearranged TCR beta genes was performed with a multiplex PCR assay on genomic DNA. On the Illumina HiSeq System, the amplified TCR beta libraries were sequenced as 87-base-pair reads. For the original study's pipeline: In a later analysis, around 80 million unique TCR beta chains were counted across the approximately 640 repertoires, and roughly 11 million of these chains were shared by at least two donors. Raw reads were error-corrected and collapsed into unique sequences with a nearest-neighbor algorithm that merged closely related sequences to remove PCR and sequencing errors. Alignment of CDR3 sequences to IMGT reference sequences was used to assign V, D and J gene segments. For a sequence to be retained, a match of at least six nucleotides to both a V gene segment and a J gene segment was required. A rearrangement was called productive if the CDR3 had no stop codons and remained in frame with V and J, and every other rearrangement was called non-productive. CDR3 was defined according to IMGT convention as the region running from the second conserved V-encoded cysteine to the conserved J-encoded phenylalanine. The earlier analysis of about 610 of the donors excluded sequences that lacked an unambiguous match to a single V gene segment. An earlier analysis of 587 of the donors classified V segments as functional when productive rearrangements were above 56.7% and as segregating when the standard deviation between donors was above 5%. A statistical classification framework was built to diagnose cytomegalovirus status from the catalog of TCR beta chain sequences. A later analysis assigned V and J genes by comparing TCR nucleotide sequences with IMGT/GENE-DB human TR gene sequences. In a later analysis, CDR3 sequences and most-parsimonious VDJ recombination scenarios were assigned using the TCRdist pipeline. A later analysis defined each TCR beta chain by its CDR3 amino acid sequence plus V-gene family, and excluded reads lacking a unique V-gene family. As a way to deal with suspected cross-contamination and a sequencing artifact, a later analysis dropped over 550 nucleotide sequences that were highly shared and had low generation probability. In a later analysis, a clonal expansion index for each public chain was calculated from normalized within-repertoire ranks of inferred template counts. Generation probabilities in a later analysis came from a VDJ recombination model fitted to out-of-frame rearrangements, and those results were checked against IGoR. A later analysis scored TCR-TCR, TCR-HLA and TCR-CMV co-occurrence with hypergeometric tests, applying a repertoire-size bias correction to TCR pairs. In a later analysis, false discovery rates were estimated by permuting HLA or CMV assignments 20 times. In a later analysis, co-occurring TCRs were grouped with DBSCAN, and TCRdist sequence similarity was added when clustering was performed within HLA-allele-positive subsets. Repertoires with fewer than 30,000 or more than 120,000 public chains, plus five repertoires with anomalous nucleotide sharing, were excluded from co-occurrence clustering. TCRdb mirrors the immuneACCESS table, restricted to in-frame sequences. Some clones are absent from its copies; in checked studies, under half trace to an unresolved V gene, and the reason for the others is unknown. V, J and clone size were drawn from that table, and D and trimming were deduced from the DNA. This sample has tens of thousands of clones in its table, and around 84% of those were observed once. The ten largest clonotypes hold 3.6% of the sample.

The cohort was made up of under 800 healthy bone marrow donors. At the time of sampling, every cohort member was nominally healthy, though immune exposures that went unrecorded were likely present. The donor was CMV seronegative and belonged to the group of around 350 seronegative cohort members. A peripheral blood sample was provided by each donor, and peripheral blood mononuclear cells were used for TCR beta sequencing. The Qiagen DNeasy Blood Extraction Kit was used to extract genomic DNA from the blood cell samples. About this clone itself: Its antigen specificity is not known. Base qualities are not recorded, but no much larger clone differs from it by a single base.

The investigation overall reported the following: Strong co-occurrence of HLA alleles, especially DR and DQ, made assigning TCR associations to individual alleles difficult. Correlated functional status among segregating V segments might be attributable to linkage disequilibrium, but an unknown experimental factor could not be ruled out. In a later analysis, the rate of TCR association differed among HLA loci, with DRB1 alleles having the most associated TCRs and HLA-C alleles having the fewest. A later analysis found that HLA-associated TCR beta chains were more clonally expanded and had lower generation probabilities than equally common non-associated chains. A later analysis associated around 16,000 TCR beta sequences with specific HLA alleles at a false discovery rate of 0.05. While some public TCRs were present in many individuals, most TCR sequences turned up only very rarely across donors. A total of 150 to 200 TCR beta chains were listed by the study as associated with cytomegalovirus. A later analysis reported that several top co-occurrence clusters appeared linked to parvovirus B19, influenza, CMV and Epstein-Barr virus. Roughly uniform sequencing depth across donors was assumed in presence/absence analyses, although this assumption may not hold. In a later genetic analysis, fewer N-insertions in productive TCRs were reported among donors in an Asian-associated ancestry cluster than the approximately 710-donor mean. A cluster of highly shared sequence variants was judged likely to represent a technical artifact of the sequencing pipeline. The classifier was reported to diagnose cytomegalovirus status with high specificity and sensitivity in both the original and validation cohorts. Because counts were too low, roughly 17 rarely observed V segments, including chromosome 9 orphons, were left out of the earlier analysis of over 550 of the donors. The 87-base-pair reads could not distinguish some IMGT-functional V segments, including TRBV6-2 and TRBV6-3, so those segments were excluded. Broadly in line with IMGT annotations, most TCR beta V segments showed up in productive rearrangements about 90% or about 30% of the time in an earlier analysis of 587 of the donors. A few of the identified cytomegalovirus-associated TCR beta chains were confirmed in vitro to be specific for cytomegalovirus antigens. Because some donors lacked HLA typing at each locus, the association tests relied only on the typed subset. According to the authors, the approach could potentially be generalized to other disease states and immunological phenotypes. A further reported finding was that TCR beta sequences accurately predicted the HLA-A and HLA-B alleles for most subjects in the first cohort. The cohort was sequenced for TCR beta chains only, and without alpha or paired-chain data the features that could be detected were limited. V-gene and J-gene trimming of TCR beta chains was associated with a missense DCLRE1C variant in a later genetic analysis, and the association was replicated in an independent cohort. Most CMV-associated TCR beta chains appeared to be HLA-restricted in a later analysis, and the HLA associations seemed to be driven largely by CMV exposure. CMV serostatus was the only immune exposure information available for the cohort.

The CDR3 goes from the cysteine to the phenylalanine over 12 residues. The sequence is cut down to CDR3 DNA, 36 bases in frame from base 1. Reading the germline V gene (reference sequence) gives CDR1 MNHEY and CDR2 SMNVEV. Cut back by 3 bases and 3 bases, the V and J ends lie 6 bases apart. This chain joins TRBV27 to TRBJ2-7; TRBD1 is possibly the D segment (5 matching bases). This clonotype originated in a woman under 30 in good health and CMV-seronegative. The sequenced material came from PBMCs. The base sequence is TGTGCCAGCAGTTTTCAGGGCTACGAGCAGTACTTC. Its protein reads: CASSFQGYEQYF.